This entry lists 13 T cell receptor beta chains sequenced from one sample in a study of blood T cell repertoires in COVID-19 (TCRdb year 2020). Library prep was done by the immunoSEQ multiplex PCR assay. TCRdb provides this immuneACCESS table in a form limited to in-frame rearrangements. Some clones are lacking; in checked studies, under half of them reflect an unresolved V gene, and why the rest are absent is not known. The sample includes 57,000 or so clones, with roughly 83% observed a single time. Roughly 18% of the sample is held by the ten biggest clonotypes. What was sequenced was peripheral blood. These receptors came from a man in his 70s with active COVID-19.

The chain combines TRBV29-1 with TRBJ2-1; perhaps TRBD2 as D (6 bases). Germline lookup yields CDR1 SQVTM and CDR2 ANQGSEA. The CDR3 runs 13 residues. V lost 3 bases to trimming and J lost 6 bases, with 12 bases between them. The CDR3: CSVDTDYANEQFF. The DNA for the CDR3 is TGCAGCGTTGATACGGACTATGCCAATGAGCAGTTCTTC.

The chain has TRBV6-5 and TRBJ1-1; TRBD1 aligns across 9 bases. Germline loops: CDR1 MNHEY, CDR2 SVGAGI. The CDR3 contains 15 residues. The J segment lost 4 bases and the V segment lost 6 bases, leaving 9 bases of the junction unmatched. The CDR3 is CASRVQGAWGTEAFF. The CDR3 DNA sequence: TGTGCCAGCAGGGTACAGGGGGCTTGGGGCACTGAAGCTTTCTTT.

The chain employs TRBV5-5 and TRBJ1-2; 9 bases match TRBD1. The CDR3 totals 18 residues. Germline-derived CDR1 and CDR2 are SGHKS and YYEKEE (reference sequence). V trimming: 4 bases; J trimming: 4 bases; junction bases outside the gene matches: 17. CDR3 nucleotides: TGTGCCAGCAGCCCCTTTCTGACCGGGACAGGGCTCCCCTATGGCTACACCTTC. Translating gives CASSPFLTGTGLPYGYTF.

The chain combines TRBV27 with TRBJ2-7, with TRBD2 identical over 11 bases. There are 15 residues in the CDR3. CDR1 is MNHEY and CDR2 is SMNVEV in the germline V gene (reference sequence). V shed 5 bases and J 2 bases; nucleotides not matched to a gene: 5. The CDR3 loop is CASSQGTSGAYEQYF. The CDR3 DNA is TGTGCCAGCAGTCAAGGGACTAGCGGAGCCTACGAGCAGTACTTC.

The chain combines TRBV19 with TRBJ1-1; TRBD1 matches at 8 bases. This CDR3 is built from 12 residues. Losses at the gene ends were 4 bases for V and 7 bases for J; bases not matched to a gene: 2. Looked up from germline, CDR1 is LNHDA and CDR2 is SQIVND (reference sequence). CDR3 coding DNA: TGTGCCAGTAGTACAGGGGGCGTTGAAGCTTTCTTT. The encoded protein is CASSTGGVEAFF. The complete variable domain, with remaining parts taken from reference TRBV19 and TRBJ1-1, reads DGGITQSPKYLFRKEGQNVTLSCEQNLNHDAMYWYRQDPGQGLRLIYYSQIVNDFQKGDIAEGYSVSREKKESFPLTVTSAQKNPTAFYLCASSTGGVEAFFGQGTRLTVV.

V gene TRBV6-2 or TRBV6-3 combines with J gene TRBJ1-1, with 10 bases fitting TRBD1. V lost 2 bases to trimming and J lost 5 bases; unmatched junction nucleotides: 2. The CDR3 runs 14 residues. Germline assignment: CDR1 MNHEY and CDR2 SVGEGT. CDR3: CASSYGTGVTEAFF. The CDR3 DNA is TGTGCCAGCAGTTACGGGACAGGGGTTACTGAAGCTTTCTTT.

The table lists this clone with a count of one. The chain uses TRBV30 and TRBJ2-7; D unresolved. This CDR3 spans 13 amino acids. The ends were cut back, 6 bases at V and 0 bases at J, with 12 bases in the middle. Per the germline V gene, CDR1 is GTSNPN and CDR2 is SVGIG (reference sequence). The DNA for the CDR3 is TGTGCCTGTAAAGAGCGAAGCTCCTACGAGCAGTACTTC. This sequence encodes CACKERSSYEQYF.

This clone was seen a few times. CDR3 sequence: CASSPLKRRAEYEQYF. CDR3 bases: TGTGCCAGCAGCCCGTTGAAGCGACGAGCGGAGTACGAGCAGTACTTC. V gene TRBV11-2 combines with J gene TRBJ2-7; D is perhaps TRBD2 (5 bases). The CDR3 is made up of 16 amino acids. V dropped 5 bases and J dropped 4 bases, with 21 bases sitting between them. CDR1 is SGHAT, CDR2 FQNNGV, per germline.

V is TRBV5-4 and J is TRBJ2-3; TRBD2 is a possible D gene (6 bases). The CDR3 runs 13 residues. Germline V CDR1 and CDR2: SGHNT, YYREEE (reference sequence). V was trimmed by 8 bases and J by 6 bases, leaving 16 bases between them. DNA of the CDR3: TGTGCCAGTGGCGGGAACCCTGGGGATACGCAGTATTTT. Translated: CASGGNPGDTQYF.

This clone was seen just once. V gene TRBV19 combines with J gene TRBJ1-1; D may be TRBD1 (6 bases). The CDR3 covers 13 residues. Germline lookup yields CDR1 LNHDA and CDR2 SQIVND (reference sequence). V lost 6 bases and J 3 bases, leaving 11 bases between the germline ends. The CDR3 is CASSLNRDTEAFF. The CDR3 DNA is TGTGCCAGTAGCCTAAACAGGGACACTGAAGCTTTCTTT.

This chain links TRBV6-1 with TRBJ1-5, with D perhaps matching TRBD1 (5 bases). V was shortened by 4 bases and J by 3 bases, with 25 bases between the two germline ends. Per germline, CDR1 MNHNS and CDR2 SASEGT. The CDR3 has 19 residues. The CDR3 DNA follows: TGTGCCAGCAGTGGGCAAGGGACTGGGGAGATGAGGCACAATCAGCCCCAGCATTTT. Protein product: CASSGQGTGEMRHNQPQHF.

The genes are TRBV11-3 and TRBJ1-1; TRBD1 matches 7 bases. The CDR3 is 15 amino acids. The germline CDR1 and CDR2 sequences are SGHNT and YENEEA. The trim removed 5 bases at V and 3 bases at J, leaving 9 bases unmatched. This CDR3 is CASSLFGTGDTEAFF. The DNA of the CDR3 is TGTGCCAGCAGCCTATTTGGCACAGGGGACACTGAAGCTTTCTTT.

The chain joins TRBV14 to TRBJ1-2; tentative D call: TRBD1 (5 bases). CDR3 length: 16 amino acids. CDR1 and CDR2 from the germline V gene are SGHDN and FVKESK. The V end was cut by 3 bases, the J end by 1 base, with 15 bases between. The DNA of the CDR3 is TGTGCCAGCAGCCAGAGATCCGGGGGTCTTAACTATGGCTACACCTTC. This gives the protein CASSQRSGGLNYGYTF.